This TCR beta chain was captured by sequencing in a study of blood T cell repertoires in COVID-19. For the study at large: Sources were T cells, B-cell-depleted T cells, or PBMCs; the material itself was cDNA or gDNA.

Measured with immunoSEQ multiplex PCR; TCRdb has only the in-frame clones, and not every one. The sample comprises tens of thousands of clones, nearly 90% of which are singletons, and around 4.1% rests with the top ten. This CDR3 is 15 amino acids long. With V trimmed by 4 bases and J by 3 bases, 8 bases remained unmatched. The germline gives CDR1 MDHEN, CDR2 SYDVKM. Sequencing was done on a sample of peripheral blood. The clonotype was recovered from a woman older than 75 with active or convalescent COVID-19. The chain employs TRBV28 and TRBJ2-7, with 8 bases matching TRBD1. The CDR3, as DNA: TGTGCCAGCAGTTCCTTCGGGACAGGCGGCTACGAGCAGTACTTC. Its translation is CASSSFGTGGYEQYF.